This T cell receptor beta chain was captured by sequencing in a study of cytomegalovirus exposure and HLA in healthy donors (dated by TCRdb to about 2017). Broadly, across the study: An earlier analysis of approximately 600 of the donors reported approximately 290 Gb of sequence data and 120 million or so unique TCR beta sequences from 150 million to 200 million T cells. Approximately 330 gigabases of sequencing data and around 90 million unique TCR sequences made up an early release that covered under 750 HLA-typed donors. Of the roughly 400 genotyped donors, approximately 83% fell in the genetic ancestry cluster associated with self-reported Caucasian donors. The aim of the study was to test whether cataloging public T cell receptors could identify signatures of past pathogen exposure. The study used immunosequencing to profile the T cell repertoires of hundreds of subjects and linked those repertoires to cytomegalovirus serostatus. Along with the approximately 700-subject first cohort, a separate validation cohort of over a hundred different subjects was used. The study combined high-throughput TCR immunosequencing, statistical association of individual TCRs with disease status, and machine learning to predict cytomegalovirus infection status. In a later analysis, previously published TCR beta repertoires from some 640 donors were re-analyzed and high-resolution HLA genotyping was added so that TCR occurrence patterns could be studied. In the later analysis, no new phenotypic data were used to find candidate immune exposures; instead, reliance was placed on TCR beta sequences and their occurrence across donors. An earlier analysis of about 620 of the donors applied high-throughput TCR beta sequencing to assess whether each TCR beta V gene segment acted as functional or pseudogenic. Donor age, sex, ethnicity and CMV serostatus were collected together with the repertoire data. A later genetic analysis used genome-wide SNP genotypes for about three fifths of the 666 donors, treating that subset as a discovery cohort. Every discovery cohort repertoire had been produced on one sequencing platform. HLA typing covered class I and class II loci at four-digit resolution. The number of typed donors differed by locus: about 629-630 for A, B, C, DRB1 and DQB1; approximately 540 for DQA1; around 580 for DPA1; and 400 to 480 for DPB1. Several DR-DQ haplotypes were handled as single units for association and clustering because linkage in the cohort was strong. Among some 400 genotyped donors of the cohort, an average of around 250,000 unique TCR beta nucleotide sequences was sequenced per donor, of which about 18% were non-productive.

Libraries were prepared through the immunoSEQ multiplex PCR assay. For the multiplex PCR, a mixture combining 60 forward primers for TCR Vbeta segments and 13 reverse primers for TCR Jbeta segments was used. The CDR3 region of rearranged TCR beta genes was amplified from genomic DNA by a multiplex PCR assay. The amplified TCR beta libraries were sequenced on the Illumina HiSeq System as 87-base-pair reads. The original pipeline was this. A later analysis tallied about 77 million unique TCR beta chains across the approximately 670 repertoires, and 10 million to 11 million of those chains were shared by two or more donors. To remove PCR and sequencing errors, raw reads were error-corrected and collapsed into unique sequences using a nearest-neighbor algorithm that merged closely related sequences. Alignment of CDR3 sequences to IMGT reference sequences was used to assign V, D and J gene segments. Each retained sequence needed at least a six-nucleotide match to both a V gene segment and a J gene segment. Rearrangements were classified as productive when the CDR3 lacked stop codons and remained in frame with V and J, and all other rearrangements were classified as non-productive. Following IMGT convention, CDR3 was defined as the stretch from the second conserved V-encoded cysteine to the conserved J-encoded phenylalanine. In an earlier analysis of around 570 of the donors, sequences lacking an unambiguous match to a single V gene segment were excluded. An earlier analysis of 500 to 700 of the donors classified V segments as functional when productive rearrangements were above 56.7% and as segregating when the standard deviation between donors was above 5%. A statistical classification framework was developed to diagnose cytomegalovirus status using the catalog of TCR beta chain sequences. V and J gene assignment, in a later analysis, came from comparing TCR nucleotide sequences with IMGT/GENE-DB human TR gene sequences. A later analysis assigned CDR3 sequences and most-parsimonious VDJ recombination scenarios with the TCRdist pipeline. In a later analysis, each TCR beta chain was defined by its CDR3 amino acid sequence together with its V-gene family, and reads without a unique V-gene family were excluded. As a way to deal with suspected cross-contamination and a sequencing artifact, a later analysis dropped more than 500 nucleotide sequences that were highly shared and had low generation probability. A later analysis calculated a clonal expansion index for each public chain from normalized within-repertoire ranks of inferred template counts. In a later analysis, generation probabilities were computed with a VDJ recombination model fitted to out-of-frame rearrangements, and the resulting probabilities were checked against IGoR. Hypergeometric tests were used in a later analysis to score TCR-TCR, TCR-HLA and TCR-CMV co-occurrence, with a repertoire-size bias correction applied to the TCR pairs. To estimate false discovery rates, a later analysis permuted the HLA or CMV assignments 20 times. In a later analysis, co-occurring TCRs were grouped with DBSCAN, and TCRdist sequence similarity was added when clustering was performed within HLA-allele-positive subsets. Repertoires with fewer than 30,000 or more than 120,000 public chains, plus five repertoires with anomalous nucleotide sharing, were excluded from co-occurrence clustering. This immuneACCESS table, as held by TCRdb, lists in-frame sequences with V and J called but not all clones. Of the missing ones, under half trace to an unresolved V gene in checked studies; the others have no known cause. D and trimming were read from the DNA, whereas the V and J calls and clone size are those reported in that table. For this sample the table gives 160,000 or so clones, of which approximately 83% were detected only once. Jointly, the top ten make up 1.5% to 1.7% of the sample.

The cohort comprised more than 550 healthy bone marrow donors. Cohort members were all nominally healthy when sampled, although unrecorded immune exposures were likely present. The donor tested CMV seronegative, placing the donor among the roughly 400 seronegative members of the cohort. A peripheral blood sample was provided by each donor, and peripheral blood mononuclear cells were used for TCR beta sequencing. Genomic DNA extraction from the blood cell samples was performed with the Qiagen DNeasy Blood Extraction Kit. Via the germline V gene (reference sequence), CDR1 is GTSNPN and CDR2 SVGIG. V is reduced by 3 bases and J by 0 bases, leaving a spacing of 16 bases between them. The CDR3 goes from the cysteine to the phenylalanine over 16 residues. Of all the DNA, just the CDR3 is kept, 48 bases in frame from base 1. In the case of this clone: Its antigen is unknown. It has no much larger one-base neighbor in the sample; base qualities were not kept.

Study-wide conclusions, independent of this receptor: For the cohort, immune exposure information was limited to CMV serostatus. Strong co-occurrence of HLA alleles, especially DR and DQ, made assigning TCR associations to individual alleles difficult. Linkage disequilibrium might explain the correlated functional status among segregating V segments, but an unknown experimental factor could not be ruled out. Compared with equally common non-associated chains, HLA-associated TCR beta chains in a later analysis were more clonally expanded and had lower generation probabilities. At a false discovery rate of 0.05, a later analysis linked some 18,000 TCR beta sequences to specific HLA alleles. A further reported finding was that TCR beta sequences accurately predicted the HLA-A and HLA-B alleles for most subjects in the first cohort. In a later analysis, the rate of TCR association differed among HLA loci, with DRB1 alleles having the most associated TCRs and HLA-C alleles having the fewest. In this cohort, only TCR beta chains were sequenced, and detectable features were limited by the absence of alpha or paired-chain data. The sequencing pipeline was judged likely to have produced a cluster of highly shared sequence variants as a technical artifact. In vitro tests confirmed that a few of the cytomegalovirus-associated TCR beta chains recognize cytomegalovirus antigens. Cytomegalovirus status was reported to be diagnosed by the classifier with high specificity and sensitivity in both the original and validation cohorts. In an earlier analysis of some 500 of the donors, most TCR beta V segments appeared in productive rearrangements about 87% or about 30% of the time, broadly matching IMGT annotations. Because counts were too low, some 16 rarely observed V segments, including chromosome 9 orphons, were excluded from the earlier analysis of several hundred of the donors. The presence/absence analyses assumed that sequencing depth was roughly uniform across donors, and that assumption may not be true. A later genetic analysis reported fewer N-insertions in productive TCRs among donors in an Asian-associated ancestry cluster than the roughly 640-donor mean. Across donors, most TCR sequences were observed very rarely, whereas some public TCRs were present in many individuals. According to a later analysis, parvovirus B19, influenza, CMV and Epstein-Barr virus appeared linked to several top co-occurrence clusters. An association between a missense DCLRE1C variant and V-gene and J-gene trimming of TCR beta chains was found in a later genetic analysis and replicated in an independent cohort. In a later analysis, most CMV-associated TCR beta chains were found to appear HLA-restricted, with HLA associations seemingly driven largely by CMV exposure. A total of 150 or so TCR beta chains were listed by the study as associated with cytomegalovirus. Because the 87-base-pair reads could not distinguish some IMGT-functional V segments, including TRBV6-2 and TRBV6-3, those segments were excluded. Because HLA typing was missing for some donors at each locus, association tests included only the typed subset. The authors suggested that the approach could potentially be extended to other disease states and immunological phenotypes.

This receptor chain uses TRBV30 and TRBJ2-3, with TRBD2 tentatively as D gene (5 bases match). What was sequenced was PBMCs. The clonotype comes from a woman aged 18-35 years in good health and CMV-seronegative. The DNA reads as follows: TGTGCCTGGAGCACCCGGAAGCGGCTGAGCACAGATACGCAGTATTTT. It codes for CAWSTRKRLSTDTQYF.